These 22 T cell receptor beta chains were sequenced from one sample in a study of blood T cells in healthy people across ages. Combining a sample-barcoded 5' primer with a J-beta primer mix, a second PCR ran for about 6 to 11 cycles. TCRdb called the 5' RACE reads again in MiXCR, with one record for every CDR3 protein. The repertoire holds 1.5 million or so distinct CDR3 sequences, with roughly 40% as singletons. Material for sequencing was blood. All receptors come from a woman under 30 in good health.

This clonotype was picked up one time. The V gene is TRBV3-1, the J gene TRBJ1-2; the D gene is possibly TRBD1 (5 bases). This CDR3 spans 15 amino acids. Trimming took off 1 base at V and 5 bases at J, with 14 bases between the two ends. The V gene's germline CDR1 is LGHDT and CDR2 YNNKEL (reference sequence). CDR3 sequence: CASSQARGKFYGYTF. The CDR3 DNA is TGTGCCAGCAGCCAAGCCCGGGGGAAGTTTTATGGCTACACCTTC.

There are many counts of this clonotype. This sequence joins TRBV20-1 and TRBJ2-3; 8 bases are shared with TRBD2. This CDR3 has 14 amino acids. Germline CDR1 DFQATT, CDR2 SNEGSKA (reference sequence). V lost 3 bases, J lost 1 base, and 3 bases stayed unmatched. CDR3 loop: CSASLTSGTDTQYF. The CDR3 coding sequence is TGCAGTGCTAGCCTGACTAGCGGCACAGATACGCAGTATTTT.

Worth noting for this clonotype: Germline is not matched at one junction end, which may reflect a read error. The V call is TRBV20-1, the J call TRBJ2-7; D perhaps matches TRBD2 (5 bases). The CDR3 sequence is 13 residues long. Germline CDR1 and CDR2: DFQATT and SNEGSKA (reference sequence). CDR3 sequence: CSARGIGTYEQYF. The CDR3 DNA sequence: TGCAGTGCAAGAGGTATCGGGACCTACGAGCAGTACTTC.

The chain links TRBV7-2 to TRBJ2-1, with D perhaps matching TRBD1 or TRBD2 (7 bases each). V was trimmed by 3 bases and J by 7 bases, leaving 19 bases between them. Germline CDR1 and CDR2: SGHTA and FQGNSA. The CDR3 length is 16 residues. CDR3 sequence (DNA): TGTGCCAGCAGCTTCTCAGGGGGGGGTAAATGGAATGAGCAGTTCTTC. It yields the protein CASSFSGGGKWNEQFF.

This clonotype was observed many times. The gene calls are TRBV9 and TRBJ1-2; possibly TRBD1 for D (5 bases). Germline V gene sequence: CDR1 SGDLS, CDR2 YYNGEE. Between the trimmed V and J ends, which lost 3 bases and 4 bases, there was a span of 13 bases. The CDR3 sequence is 14 residues long. The chain's CDR3 is CASSGWTNSYGYTF. CDR3 nucleotide sequence: TGTGCCAGCAGCGGATGGACAAATTCCTATGGCTACACCTTC.

There are a few counts of this clonotype. This chain uses TRBV20-1 with TRBJ2-5, with 7 bases lining up with TRBD2. V dropped 5 bases and J dropped 13; count of bases not matched to a gene: 10. The CDR3 totals 11 residues. Germline CDR1 is DFQATT and CDR2 is SNEGSKA (reference sequence). The DNA of the CDR3 is TGCAGTGCTCAGAGTGGCGGGAGAGGGTACTTC. It specifies CSAQSGGRGYF.

This chain links TRBV6-6 with TRBJ1-2; 9 nucleotides line up with TRBD1. Germline CDR1 MNHNY, CDR2 SVGAGI (reference sequence). The V and J ends lost 2 bases and 8 bases, in that order; junction bases with no gene match: 3. This CDR3 is 13 amino acids long. The CDR3, as DNA: TGTGCCAGCAGTTACCGGGACAGGGACGGCTACACCTTC. It encodes CASSYRDRDGYTF.

The CDR3 coding sequence is TGTGCCAGCAGCTTATTCGGGGCGGGGGATTACAATGAGCAGTTCTTC. Encoded protein: CASSLFGAGDYNEQFF. V is TRBV7-9 and J is TRBJ2-1; 7 bases line up with TRBD2. The CDR3 contains 16 residues. Trimming took 2 bases from V and 4 from J; bases not matched to a gene: 8. The germline V gene has CDR1 SEHNR and CDR2 FQNEAQ (reference sequence).

Only a few counts were recorded for this clonotype. The rearrangement uses TRBV14 and TRBJ1-2; a possible D gene is TRBD1 (5 bases). CDR1 is SGHDN, CDR2 FVKESK, per germline. Trimming stripped 4 bases from V and 2 bases from J, with 11 bases between. This CDR3 spans 14 amino acids. The CDR3 region is CASSPGAGNYGYTF. DNA of the CDR3: TGTGCCAGCAGCCCCGGGGCAGGGAACTATGGCTACACCTTC. The whole variable domain, remainder taken from reference TRBV14 and TRBJ1-2, is EAGVTQFPSHSVIEKGQTVTLRCDPISGHDNLYWYRRVMGKEIKFLLHFVKESKQDESGMPNNRFLAERTGGTYSTLKVQPAELEDSGVYFCASSPGAGNYGYTFGSGTRLTVV.

This clonotype has just a few counts. The chain couples TRBV6-5 to TRBJ2-1; the D is unclear. Trimming took off 8 bases at V and 13 bases at J, with 12 bases between the two ends. CDR3 length: 10 amino acids. Germline CDR1 and CDR2: MNHEY and SVGAGI. CDR3: CASLEETQFF. The CDR3 coding sequence is TGTGCCAGCCTAGAGGAGACCCAGTTCTTC.

This clonotype has a handful of counts. J is TRBJ1-2 and V is TRBV9; D gene ambiguous. Trimming shortened V by 3 bases and J by 4 bases, and 13 bases separated the two germline ends. The V gene's germline CDR1 is SGDLS and CDR2 YYNGEE. The CDR3 extends over 14 amino acids. CDR3 sequence reads: CASSAWTAVYGYTF. The CDR3 DNA follows: TGTGCCAGCAGCGCCTGGACGGCGGTCTATGGCTACACCTTC.

This rearrangement joins TRBV6-5 to TRBJ2-3; 10 bases agree with TRBD2. Germline V gene data show CDR1 as MNHEY and CDR2 as SVGAGI. The CDR3 totals 16 residues. With 3 bases clipped from V and 4 bases from J, the junction kept 7 bases outside the gene matches. The CDR3, as DNA: TGTGCCAGCAGTTATTTTGGAGCGGGAGGGGCAGATACGCAGTATTTT. Translated: CASSYFGAGGADTQYF.

This clonotype was recorded a few times. V is TRBV3-1 and J is TRBJ2-7, with TRBD2 matching over 10 bases. Germline V gene sequence: CDR1 LGHDT, CDR2 YNNKEL (reference sequence). The CDR3 totals 15 residues. With 1 base clipped from V and 6 bases from J, the junction kept 6 bases outside the gene matches. CDR3 in amino acids: CASSQVKRGGAEQYF. The CDR3 bases are TGTGCCAGCAGCCAAGTTAAGCGGGGGGGCGCCGAGCAGTACTTC.

This clonotype was seen only a few times. The chain is built from TRBV27 and TRBJ2-7; D may be TRBD2 (6 bases). This CDR3 spans 16 amino acids. V lost 0 bases and J 3 bases, leaving 15 bases between the germline ends. Germline CDR1 and CDR2: MNHEY and SMNVEV (reference sequence). In nucleotides, the CDR3 is TGTGCCAGCAGTTTATCGGGGGGAATGGTCCTCTACGAGCAGTACTTC. Protein sequence: CASSLSGGMVLYEQYF.

This chain uses TRBV7-8 with TRBJ2-1; D remains unclear. The V and J ends lost 5 bases and 4 bases respectively, with 15 bases between them. The CDR3 is 15 residues long. The germline CDR1 and CDR2 sequences are SGHVS and FQNEAQ. The CDR3 sequence: CASSPRGGDYNEQFF. The CDR3 nucleotides are TGTGCCAGCAGCCCTAGAGGTGGTGATTACAATGAGCAGTTCTTC. The full variable domain, with the rest looked up from reference TRBV7-8 and TRBJ2-1, is GAGVSQSPRYKVAKRGQDVALRCDPISGHVSLFWYQQALGQGPEFLTYFQNEAQLDKSGLPSDRFFAERPEGSVSTLKIQRTQQEDSAVYLCASSPRGGDYNEQFFGPGTRLTVL.

This clonotype was picked up one time. A clone one base away is much larger, so this may be a read error. V gene TRBV6-1 combines with J gene TRBJ2-5; TRBD1 agrees at 8 bases. Germline V gene sequence: CDR1 MNHNS, CDR2 SASEGT. This CDR3 is 14 amino acids long. CDR3 sequence (DNA): TGTGCCAGCAGCGAAGGGACAGGCCAAGAGACCCAGTACTTC. It translates to CASSEGTGQETQYF.

This sequence joins TRBV20-1 and TRBJ2-3; D not certain. The CDR3 sequence is 14 residues long. Trimming took off 0 bases at V and 6 bases at J, with 13 bases between the two ends. Germline V gives CDR1 DFQATT, CDR2 SNEGSKA (reference sequence). CDR3 in DNA: TGCAGTGCTAGAGAGTCCCGGGTCTGGGATACGCAGTATTTT. As protein: CSARESRVWDTQYF.

In this sample, this clonotype turned up a few times. V usage is TRBV5-6 and J usage is TRBJ1-2; unclear D gene. The germline V gene has CDR1 SGHDT and CDR2 YYEEEE. The length of the CDR3 is 12 residues. V was cut by 2 bases and J by 8 bases, with 10 bases left in between. The CDR3 DNA reads as TGTGCCAGCAGCTTAGACCTCTTCGGCTACACCTTC. It codes for CASSLDLFGYTF. Filled out from reference TRBV5-6 and TRBJ1-2, the complete variable domain reads DAGVTQSPTHLIKTRGQQVTLRCSPKSGHDTVSWYQQALGQGPQFIFQYYEEEERQRGNFPDRFSGHQFPNYSSELNVNALLLGDSALYLCASSLDLFGYTFGSGTRLTVV.

This clonotype was picked up a small number of times. This rearrangement joins TRBV15 to TRBJ1-2; D is uncertain. V was trimmed by 0 bases and J by 9 bases, leaving 5 bases between them. Germline V gives CDR1 LNHNV, CDR2 YYDKDF (reference sequence). The CDR3 is made up of 11 amino acids. The CDR3 sequence is CATSRDDSYTF. As DNA, the CDR3 is TGTGCCACCAGCAGAGATGATAGCTACACCTTC.

The chain is built from TRBV7-2 and TRBJ1-2; D unresolved. The CDR3 sequence is 13 residues long. Germline V gene sequence: CDR1 SGHTA, CDR2 FQGNSA. The germline V and J ends were trimmed by 5 bases and 2 bases, with 9 bases remaining between them. The CDR3 spells CASSNGRNYGYTF. The DNA of the CDR3 is TGTGCCAGCAGCAACGGACGGAACTATGGCTACACCTTC.

J is TRBJ2-3 and V is TRBV3-1, with a possible D match to TRBD2 (6 bases). V shed 4 bases and J shed 8 bases, with 22 bases lying between them. The CDR3 runs 16 residues. CDR1 and CDR2 from the germline V gene are LGHDT and YNNKEL (reference sequence). Written as DNA, the CDR3 is TGTGCCAGCAGCCGTTGGGACTTAAAAAGTGGAGGTACGCAGTATTTT. Translating gives CASSRWDLKSGGTQYF.

The rearrangement uses TRBV5-1 and TRBJ2-4; 8 positions agree with TRBD1. The CDR3 sequence is 16 residues long. J lost 1 base, V lost 3 bases, and 6 bases had no gene match. Germline loops: CDR1 SGHRS, CDR2 YFSETQ. The CDR3: CASSYATGVAKNIQYF. The CDR3 nucleotides read TGCGCCAGCAGCTATGCGACAGGGGTGGCCAAAAACATTCAGTACTTC.